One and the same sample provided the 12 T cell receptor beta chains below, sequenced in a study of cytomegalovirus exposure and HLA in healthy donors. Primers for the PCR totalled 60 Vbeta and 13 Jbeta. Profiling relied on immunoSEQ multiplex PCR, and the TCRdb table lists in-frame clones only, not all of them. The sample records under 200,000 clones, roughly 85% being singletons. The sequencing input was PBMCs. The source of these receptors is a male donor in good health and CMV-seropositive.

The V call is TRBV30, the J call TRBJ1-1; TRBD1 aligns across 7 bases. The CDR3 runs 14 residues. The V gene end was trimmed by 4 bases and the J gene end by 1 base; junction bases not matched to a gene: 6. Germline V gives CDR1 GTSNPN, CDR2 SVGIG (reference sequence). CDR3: CAWKAGTANTEAFF. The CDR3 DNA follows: TGTGCCTGGAAGGCCGGGACAGCGAACACTGAAGCTTTCTTT.

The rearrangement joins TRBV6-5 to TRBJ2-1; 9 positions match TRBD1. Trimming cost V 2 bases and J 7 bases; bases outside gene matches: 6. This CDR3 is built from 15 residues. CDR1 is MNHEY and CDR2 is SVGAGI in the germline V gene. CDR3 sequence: CASSYDGTGTNEQFF. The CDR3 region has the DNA TGTGCCAGCAGTTACGACGGGACAGGGACTAATGAGCAGTTCTTC.

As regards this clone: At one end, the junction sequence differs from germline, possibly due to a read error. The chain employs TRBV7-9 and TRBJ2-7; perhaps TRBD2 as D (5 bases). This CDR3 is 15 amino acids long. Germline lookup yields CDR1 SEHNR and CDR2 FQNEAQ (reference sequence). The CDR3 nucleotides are TGTTCCAGCAGTCCCAAGTTGAGGGTCGGATACGAGCAGTACTTC. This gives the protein CSSSPKLRVGYEQYF.

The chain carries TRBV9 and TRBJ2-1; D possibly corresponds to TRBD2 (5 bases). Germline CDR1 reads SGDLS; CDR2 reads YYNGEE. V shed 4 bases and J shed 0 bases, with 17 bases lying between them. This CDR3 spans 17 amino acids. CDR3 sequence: CASSPRGRSYSYNEQFF. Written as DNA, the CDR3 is TGTGCCAGCAGCCCCCGAGGGCGCTCGTACTCCTACAATGAGCAGTTCTTC.

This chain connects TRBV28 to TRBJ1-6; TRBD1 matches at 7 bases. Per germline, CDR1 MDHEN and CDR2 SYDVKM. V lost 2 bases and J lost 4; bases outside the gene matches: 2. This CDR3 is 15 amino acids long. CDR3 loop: CASSLGTDYNSPLHF. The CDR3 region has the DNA TGTGCCAGCAGTTTAGGGACAGATTATAATTCACCCCTCCACTTT. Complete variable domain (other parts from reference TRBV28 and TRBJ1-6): DVKVTQSSRYLVKRTGEKVFLECVQDMDHENMFWYRQDPGLGLRLIYFSYDVKMKEKGDIPEGYSVSREKKERFSLILESASTNQTSMYLCASSLGTDYNSPLHFGNGTRLTVT.

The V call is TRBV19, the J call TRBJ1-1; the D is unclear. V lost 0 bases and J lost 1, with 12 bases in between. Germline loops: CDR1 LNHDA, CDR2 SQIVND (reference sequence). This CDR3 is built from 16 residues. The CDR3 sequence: CASSIDLATWNTEAFF. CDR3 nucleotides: TGTGCCAGTAGTATAGACCTCGCCACATGGAACACTGAAGCTTTCTTT.

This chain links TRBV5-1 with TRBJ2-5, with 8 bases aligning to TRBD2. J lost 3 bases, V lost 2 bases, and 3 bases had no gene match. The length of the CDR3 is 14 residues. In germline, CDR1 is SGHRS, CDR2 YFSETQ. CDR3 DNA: TGCGCCAGCAGCTTCGGGAGGGTGGAAGAGACCCAGTACTTC. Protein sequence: CASSFGRVEETQYF.

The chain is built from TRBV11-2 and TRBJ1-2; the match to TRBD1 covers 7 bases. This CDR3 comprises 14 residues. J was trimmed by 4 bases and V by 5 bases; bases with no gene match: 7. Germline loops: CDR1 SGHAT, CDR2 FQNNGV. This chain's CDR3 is CASSMSQGVYGYTF. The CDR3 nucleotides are TGTGCCAGCAGCATGAGTCAGGGGGTCTATGGCTACACCTTC.

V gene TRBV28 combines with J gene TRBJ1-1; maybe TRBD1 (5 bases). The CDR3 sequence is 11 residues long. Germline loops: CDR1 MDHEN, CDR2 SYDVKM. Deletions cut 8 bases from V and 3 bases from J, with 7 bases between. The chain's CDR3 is CASGAYTEAFF. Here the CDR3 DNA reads TGTGCCAGCGGGGCTTACACTGAAGCTTTCTTT. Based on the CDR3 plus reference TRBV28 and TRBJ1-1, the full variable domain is DVKVTQSSRYLVKRTGEKVFLECVQDMDHENMFWYRQDPGLGLRLIYFSYDVKMKEKGDIPEGYSVSREKKERFSLILESASTNQTSMYLCASGAYTEAFFGQGTRLTVV.

CDR3 in DNA: TGCGCCAGCAGCCAAGATTCGGCAGGAACTCCCTACGAGCAGTACTTC. Protein: CASSQDSAGTPYEQYF. The gene calls are TRBV4-3 and TRBJ2-7, with D uncertain. Germline CDR1 is LGHNA and CDR2 is YSLEER. This CDR3 spans 16 amino acids. Deletions cut 0 bases from V and 2 bases from J, with 14 bases between.

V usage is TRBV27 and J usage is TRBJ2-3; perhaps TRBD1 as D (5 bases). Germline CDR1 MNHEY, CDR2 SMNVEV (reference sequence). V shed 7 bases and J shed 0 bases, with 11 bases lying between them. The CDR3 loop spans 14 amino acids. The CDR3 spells CASTQAISTDTQYF. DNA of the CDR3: TGTGCCAGCACACAGGCAATTAGCACAGATACGCAGTATTTT.

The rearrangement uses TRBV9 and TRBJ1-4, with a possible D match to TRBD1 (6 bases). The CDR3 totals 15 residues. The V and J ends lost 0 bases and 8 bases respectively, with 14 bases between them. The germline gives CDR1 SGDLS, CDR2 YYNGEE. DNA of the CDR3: TGTGCCAGCAGCGTAGAGGACAGAGGCAGGGAAAAACTGTTTTTT. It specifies CASSVEDRGREKLFF.